The entry below describes one T cell receptor beta chain. The antigen is undetermined. Produced via immunoSEQ multiplex PCR; TCRdb's table is partial and in-frame only. The data contain approximately 1.1 million clones, more than 75% of them singletons. This entry comes from a study of shared clonotypes between healthy human individuals. On the study more broadly: The people who gave samples were a couple of women and a few men aged 18 to 49. General observations from the study: The study drew on few donors, limiting represented genetic and exposure-history diversity. Estimated richness was generally greater in naive than memory subsets.

Source material: memory CD4+ T cells from PBMCs. Subset defined: CD45RA-negative fraction. The TCR originated in a man in his late teens or twenties in good health. Some clones in this sample may be carry-over from other donors' samples.

The chain's CDR3 is CASSLRDRAGGELFF. CDR3 bases: TGTGCCAGCAGTTTACGGGACAGAGCAGGCGGGGAGCTGTTTTTT. The gene calls are TRBV28 and TRBJ2-2, with 7 bases matching TRBD1. This CDR3 has 15 residues. Germline lookup yields CDR1 MDHEN and CDR2 SYDVKM. The trim removed 2 bases at V and 7 bases at J, leaving 7 bases unmatched.